The text below deals with one TCR beta chain. Its target is not known. Germline CDR1 reads SNHLY; CDR2 reads FYNNEI. The V segment lost 6 bases and the J segment 5 bases; nucleotides outside the gene matches: 7. The CDR3 is 14 amino acids. A spike-in of synthetic TCR analog templates was added to each PCR. Profiled with immunoSEQ multiplex PCR; TCRdb holds only in-frame clones, not every one. The data contain approximately 79,000 clones, about 85% of them singletons. The data originate from a study of PD-L1 blockade in urothelial cancer. Background on the study: Blood drawn 3 weeks (second dose) and 6 weeks after treatment start was analyzed. General study results and limits: Patients with durable benefit had greater blood expansion of tumor-associated TCR clones 3 weeks into treatment.

The diagnosis in patients was locally advanced or metastatic urothelial carcinoma. The rearrangement joins TRBV2 to TRBJ2-5, with 9 positions matching TRBD2. The sequencing here drew on PBMCs, taken around atezolizumab (anti-PD-L1) treatment. The clonotype originates from a woman in her seventies with urothelial cancer. CDR3 amino acids: CASSPPSGVETQYF. DNA for the CDR3: TGTGCCAGCAGCCCCCCTAGCGGGGTGGAGACCCAGTACTTC.